A single sample gave rise to the 23 T cell receptor beta chains below, sequenced in a study of preoperative IRX-2 immunotherapy in early breast cancer (dated by TCRdb to the late 2010s). The library was made by the immunoSEQ multiplex PCR assay. What TCRdb holds here is the immuneACCESS table cut down to in-frame rearrangements. Part of the clones is not present; checked against another copy, under half of the missing clones reflect an unresolved V gene, and the others are unexplained. The sample includes about 62,000 clones, with roughly 94% observed a single time. The ten largest clones represent around 1.7% of the sample. The treatment or condition label, as the study defines it: preoperative locoregional IRX-2 cytokine immunotherapy. Sample collection was performed from a patient treated with IRX-2 immunotherapy. The receptor set was obtained from a human donor with breast cancer.

This clone was recorded only once. This rearrangement joins TRBV5-1 to TRBJ2-2; 10 bases are a match to TRBD2. This CDR3 is built from 14 residues. Unmatched junction bases numbered 1, after V lost 3 bases and J lost 5 bases. Germline V gene sequence: CDR1 SGHRS, CDR2 YFSETQ. This CDR3 reads CASSSGLATGELFF. CDR3 in DNA: TGCGCCAGCAGCTCGGGACTAGCGACCGGGGAGCTGTTTTTT.

This clone has more than one count but fewer than ten. The chain joins TRBV2 to TRBJ1-5; D perhaps matches TRBD1 (5 bases). Trimming pared 8 bases from V and 3 bases from J, leaving 8 bases between. Germline V gives CDR1 SNHLY, CDR2 FYNNEI. The CDR3 sequence is 12 residues long. The CDR3 protein is CASQGANQPQHF. CDR3 sequence (DNA): TGTGCCAGCCAGGGTGCCAATCAGCCCCAGCATTTT.

V gene TRBV12-5 combines with J gene TRBJ2-1; D remains ambiguous. There are 13 residues in the CDR3. CDR1 is LGHNT, CDR2 FRNRAP, per germline. V dropped 5 bases and J dropped 8 bases, with 13 bases sitting between them. This chain's CDR3 is CASGPFGLDEQFF. CDR3 DNA: TGTGCTAGTGGTCCCTTCGGGTTGGATGAGCAGTTCTTC.

V is TRBV28 and J is TRBJ1-5; no definite D call. Trimming cost V 7 bases and J 5 bases, with 6 bases left between them. CDR3 size: 11 residues. The germline V gene has CDR1 MDHEN and CDR2 SYDVKM. The CDR3 spells CASKDDQPQHF. In nucleotides, the CDR3 is TGTGCCAGCAAGGACGATCAGCCCCAGCATTTT.

This clone was counted only a few times. J is TRBJ2-7 and V is TRBV15, with D uncertain. The germline gives CDR1 LNHNV, CDR2 YYDKDF (reference sequence). V was shortened by 3 bases and J by 6 bases, with 12 bases between the two germline ends. This CDR3 contains 13 residues. The DNA of the CDR3 is TGTGCCACCAGCAGGGATCACTCACGCGAGCAGTACTTC. This sequence encodes CATSRDHSREQYF.

V gene TRBV7-2 combines with J gene TRBJ2-1; perhaps TRBD2 as D (6 bases). Germline loops: CDR1 SGHTA, CDR2 FQGNSA. The CDR3 is 17 amino acids. Deletions cut 5 bases from V and 4 bases from J, with 21 bases between. CDR3 amino acids: CASSRTLSGAGYNEQFF. CDR3 sequence (DNA): TGTGCCAGCAGCCGGACGCTGTCGGGAGCAGGGTACAATGAGCAGTTCTTC. The full variable domain, in which reference TRBV7-2 and TRBJ2-1 provide the parts outside the CDR3, is GAGVSQSPSNKVTEKGKDVELRCDPISGHTALYWYRQSLGQGLEFLIYFQGNSAPDKSGLPSDRFSAERTGGSVSTLTIQRTQQEDSAVYLCASSRTLSGAGYNEQFFGPGTRLTVL.

The rearrangement uses TRBV15 and TRBJ2-1; D call uncertain. The V end lost 3 bases, the J end lost 12 bases, and 9 bases lay between the germline ends. The CDR3 runs to 11 residues. CDR1 and CDR2 (germline): LNHNV, YYDKDF (reference sequence). This CDR3 reads CATSRSMVQFF. In DNA form, the CDR3 reads TGTGCCACCAGCAGGTCGATGGTGCAGTTCTTC. Drawing the rest from reference TRBV15 and TRBJ2-1, the complete variable domain is DAMVIQNPRYQVTQFGKPVTLSCSQTLNHNVMYWYQQKSSQAPKLLFHYYDKDFNNEADTPDNFQSRRPNTSFCFLDIRSPGLGDTAMYLCATSRSMVQFFGPGTRLTVL.

The V and J genes are TRBV2 and TRBJ2-1; 14 bases align to TRBD2. In germline, CDR1 is SNHLY, CDR2 FYNNEI. CDR3 size: 19 residues. The junction had 11 bases not matched to a gene; V was cut back by 4 bases and J by 3 bases. The CDR3 nucleotides are TGTGCCAGCAGTGTACCGACTAGCGGGAGGGCGAGCAACTACAATGAGCAGTTCTTC. Translation gives CASSVPTSGRASNYNEQFF.

The chain is built from TRBV5-1 and TRBJ1-1; the D gene is possibly TRBD1 (6 bases). The CDR3 totals 15 residues. V was cut by 0 bases and J by 1 base, with 10 bases left in between. CDR1 and CDR2 from the germline V gene are SGHRS and YFSETQ. The CDR3 DNA reads TGCGCCAGCAGCTTGGCGGCAGGGGAGAACACTGAAGCTTTCTTT. Protein product: CASSLAAGENTEAFF.

This chain links TRBV10-1 with TRBJ1-5; D is unresolved. The CDR3 covers 15 residues. Germline V gene sequence: CDR1 WNHNN, CDR2 SYGVQD (reference sequence). Trimming cost V 0 bases and J 3 bases, with 9 bases left between them. The CDR3 sequence: CASSESRVSNQPQHF. The CDR3 region has the DNA TGCGCCAGCAGTGAGTCGAGGGTATCCAATCAGCCCCAGCATTTT.

This clone was seen a single time. The chain couples TRBV7-2 to TRBJ2-5; 13 nucleotides agree with TRBD2. Trimming took 5 bases from V and 8 from J; bases not matched to a gene: 11. The CDR3 extends over 16 amino acids. CDR1 is SGHTA, CDR2 FQGNSA, per germline. CDR3 sequence: CASSPDPGTSGATQYF. The CDR3 nucleotides are TGTGCCAGCAGCCCAGATCCCGGGACTAGCGGGGCCACCCAGTACTTC.

The chain combines TRBV7-8 with TRBJ2-2; either TRBD1 or TRBD2 may supply D (6 bases each). Germline V gene lookup returns CDR1 SGHVS and CDR2 FQNEAQ. The CDR3 spans 15 residues. The germline V and J ends were trimmed by 6 bases and 6 bases, with 17 bases remaining between them. The CDR3 DNA reads as TGTGCCAGCAGACCGGGGGCCGTGTCCCCCGGGGAGCTGTTTTTT. Its translation: CASRPGAVSPGELFF.

The gene calls are TRBV7-2 and TRBJ2-5, with a tentative D call TRBD2 (5 bases). Germline values: CDR1 SGHTA, CDR2 FQGNSA. V lost 2 bases to trimming and J lost 0 bases, with 10 bases between them. There are 15 residues in the CDR3. CDR3 protein: CASSLFRGDQETQYF. The CDR3 nucleotides are TGTGCCAGCAGCTTATTCCGGGGAGACCAAGAGACCCAGTACTTC.

This clone was picked up one time. The chain employs TRBV5-1 and TRBJ2-1, with 9 positions matching TRBD1. Germline V CDR1 and CDR2: SGHRS, YFSETQ. The CDR3 length is 15 residues. V shed 2 bases and J 4 bases; nucleotides not matched to a gene: 4. CDR3 residues: CASSFGTGLYNEQFF. The CDR3 nucleotides read TGCGCCAGCAGCTTTGGGACAGGGCTGTACAATGAGCAGTTCTTC.

The chain carries TRBV11-2 and TRBJ1-6; perhaps TRBD1 as D (5 bases). With 2 bases removed from V and 0 bases from J, the gap between germline ends came to 17 bases. The CDR3 is 19 residues long. CDR1 is SGHAT, CDR2 FQNNGV, per germline. The CDR3, as DNA: TGTGCCAGCAGCTTAACCGCCATTTTAGGGGTCTCCTATAATTCACCCCTCCACTTT. This codes for CASSLTAILGVSYNSPLHF.

The chain joins TRBV29-1 to TRBJ2-1; D possibly corresponds to TRBD1 (6 bases). CDR1 is SQVTM, CDR2 ANQGSEA, per germline. The CDR3 spans 14 residues. Trimming pared 3 bases from V and 0 bases from J, leaving 9 bases between. The CDR3 region is CSVEVGASYNEQFF. The CDR3 coding sequence is TGCAGCGTTGAGGTGGGGGCCTCCTACAATGAGCAGTTCTTC.

This clone appeared a single time. This sequence joins TRBV2 and TRBJ2-3, with no clear D. CDR3 size: 12 residues. CDR1 and CDR2 (germline): SNHLY, FYNNEI. Trimming took 7 bases from V and 6 from J, leaving 11 bases between them. This chain's CDR3 is CASNRLADTQYF. CDR3 nucleotides: TGTGCCAGCAACCGACTGGCGGATACGCAGTATTTT. Using reference TRBV2 and TRBJ2-3 for the parts outside the CDR3, the full variable domain is EPEVTQTPSHQVTQMGQEVILRCVPISNHLYFYWYRQILGQKVEFLVSFYNNEISEKSEIFDDQFSVERPDGSNFTLKIRSTKLEDSAMYFCASNRLADTQYFGPGTRLTVL.

V is TRBV7-6 and J is TRBJ2-3; 7 positions agree with TRBD2. The V gene end was trimmed by 5 bases and the J gene end by 3 bases; junction bases not matched to a gene: 14. The CDR3 is 17 amino acids. Germline CDR1 SGHVS, CDR2 FNYEAQ. The CDR3 region has the DNA TGTGCCAGCAGCCCCCGCCGGGACCCCGGGGGGACAGATACGCAGTATTTT. As protein: CASSPRRDPGGTDTQYF.

This clone has a single count. This rearrangement joins TRBV11-2 to TRBJ2-7; D possibly corresponds to TRBD2 (6 bases). V gave up 6 bases and J gave up 8 bases, with 14 bases separating them. Germline V gene sequence: CDR1 SGHAT, CDR2 FQNNGV. There are 12 residues in the CDR3. The CDR3 reads CASSFNGGQQYF. Written as DNA, the CDR3 is TGTGCCAGCAGTTTTAACGGGGGACAGCAGTACTTC.

V usage is TRBV25-1 and J usage is TRBJ2-4, with D hard to call. Germline CDR1 MGHDK, CDR2 SYGVNS. This CDR3 has 12 amino acids. Trimming removed 4 bases from V and 6 bases from J, with 7 bases in between. CDR3 amino acids: CASSASGNIQYF. CDR3 sequence (DNA): TGTGCCAGCAGTGCATCGGGAAACATTCAGTACTTC.

The CDR3 DNA sequence: TGTGCCAGCAGGGACTCCCCCTTGAACAATGAGCAGTTCTTC. Translated, it gives CASRDSPLNNEQFF. The genes are TRBV7-2 and TRBJ2-1; maybe TRBD2 (5 bases). The CDR3 has 14 amino acids. Between the trimmed V and J ends, which lost 6 bases and 5 bases, there was a span of 14 bases. The germline gives CDR1 SGHTA, CDR2 FQGNSA.

The V and J genes are TRBV4-2 and TRBJ2-2; 8 positions match TRBD2. Germline V gives CDR1 LGHNA, CDR2 YNFKEQ. V was clipped by 0 bases and J by 7 bases; unmatched bases: 7. This CDR3 contains 16 residues. Here the CDR3 DNA reads TGTGCCAGCAGCCAAGATTGGGTAGCGGGACACGGGGAGCTGTTTTTT. Encoded protein: CASSQDWVAGHGELFF.

This chain links TRBV5-5 with TRBJ1-2; D is unclear. Germline V gene lookup returns CDR1 SGHKS and CDR2 YYEKEE (reference sequence). The CDR3 has 14 residues. The germline V and J ends were trimmed by 4 bases and 7 bases, with 17 bases remaining between them. The CDR3 protein is CASSPGSALGGYTF. CDR3 sequence (DNA): TGTGCCAGCAGCCCTGGCAGCGCCCTCGGTGGCTACACCTTC.